This T cell receptor beta chain was recovered during a study of blood T cell repertoires in COVID-19 (dated by TCRdb to the early 2020s). Regarding the study in general: Samples covering the acute and convalescent phases of COVID-19 were provided by collaborators in the United States, Italy and Spain. The prospective study material was composed of cDNA or gDNA derived from T cells, B-cell-depleted T cells, or PBMCs. Subjects who had been exposed to COVID-19, were actively infected with it, or had recovered from it provided the deeply sampled blood TCRbeta repertoires that made up the dataset. The repertoires were released in a freely available public database meant as a resource for research on the immune response to SARS-CoV-2. The samples were drawn from two sources: the first 160 participants of the ongoing ImmuneRACE study, and fewer than 1,500 subjects contributed by 6 global collaborators. The sample metadata nearly always contained a de-identified subject ID, COVID-19 status, age in years and sex. Where available, HLA class I and class II types were obtained from metadata supplied by the sample provider rather than from assay-based typing. Here is what the overall study found, with its caveats: Clinical and demographic metadata were provided uncurated, with the amount varying by source and participant.

From the cysteine up to the phenylalanine, the CDR3 has a length of 15 residues. The only DNA kept is the CDR3, 45 bases in frame from the first base. According to the germline V gene, CDR1 reads SNHLY and CDR2 reads FYNNEI. Between the V and J ends, shortened by 8 bases and 2 bases respectively, the junction contains 15 bases. A note on this clone: The antigen it binds to is not known. Base-call qualities are not available, and no considerably larger clone is one nucleotide away.

The collaborating institutions used their own protocols to collect whole blood in K2EDTA tubes. For TCRbeta analysis, collaborator samples were shipped as frozen whole blood, as isolated PBMCs, or as DNA extracted from either sample type. TCRbeta CDR3 regions were amplified from genomic DNA using the immunoSEQ Assay, a bias-controlled multiplex PCR. The original pipeline was this. The number of nucleated cells in each sample was estimated from the amplification of reference gene primers within the assay. Sequence reads were collapsed and filtered to measure the absolute abundance of every unique TCRbeta CDR3 rearrangement. For each sample, productive Simpson clonality was calculated as the square root of Simpson's diversity index over productive rearrangements. The clones in this table, taken by TCRdb from immuneACCESS, are in-frame only. Not every clone is retained; where verified, under half of the shortfall comes from an unresolved V gene, and the cause of the rest is unknown. V, J and clone size are taken as reported in that table, and D and trimming were inferred from the DNA itself. For this sample the table gives a few hundred thousand clones, of which about 82% were detected only once. The ten largest clones capture more than 4.5% of the sample.

The TCR was taken from a man aged 45-65 years with active or convalescent COVID-19. Sequenced material: peripheral blood. The chain employs TRBV2 and TRBJ2-2; tentative D gene TRBD2, with 5 bases matching. The CDR3 has the sequence CASELGGVNTGELFF. The DNA sequence is given as TGTGCCAGCGAACTAGGTGGGGTTAACACCGGGGAGCTGTTTTTT. When the CDR3 is completed using the reference TRBV2 and TRBJ2-2 genes on either side, the full variable domain is EPEVTQTPSHQVTQMGQEVILRCVPISNHLYFYWYRQILGQKVEFLVSFYNNEISEKSEIFDDQFSVERPDGSNFTLKIRSTKLEDSAMYFCASELGGVNTGELFFGEGSRLTVL.